The next 14 T cell receptor beta chains were all read from a single sample in a study of cytomegalovirus exposure and HLA in healthy donors. The PCR made use of 60 Vbeta and 13 Jbeta primers. Profiling relied on immunoSEQ multiplex PCR, and the TCRdb table lists in-frame clones only, not all of them. Here the sample spans approximately 190,000 clones, roughly 76% being singletons. Sequencing was performed on PBMCs. These receptor sequences come from a man aged 35-49 years in good health and CMV-seropositive.

The V call is TRBV29-1, the J call TRBJ1-5, with D tentatively TRBD1 (5 bases). With 4 bases removed from V and 0 bases from J, the gap between germline ends came to 10 bases. CDR1 is SQVTM, CDR2 ANQGSEA, per germline. The CDR3 extends over 14 amino acids. The CDR3 sequence: CSVGTGYSNQPQHF. The CDR3 DNA reads as TGCAGCGTTGGAACAGGATATAGCAATCAGCCCCAGCATTTT.

This sequence joins TRBV28 and TRBJ2-6, with 8 positions matching TRBD1. CDR1 MDHEN and CDR2 SYDVKM come from the germline V gene. V lost 6 bases, J lost 2 bases, and 3 bases stayed unmatched. The CDR3 length is 15 residues. The CDR3 loop reads CASSEGQAGANVLTF. Written as DNA, the CDR3 is TGTGCCAGCAGCGAGGGACAGGCTGGGGCCAACGTCCTGACTTTC.

The chain carries TRBV9 and TRBJ2-7; D not certain. CDR3 length equals 15 residues. Per germline, CDR1 SGDLS and CDR2 YYNGEE. Trimming removed 0 bases from V and 4 bases from J, with 14 bases in between. DNA for the CDR3: TGTGCCAGCAGCGTAGCCGCTACCCCCAAATACGAGCAGTACTTC. Amino acid sequence: CASSVAATPKYEQYF.

The chain links TRBV6-5 to TRBJ2-1, with 8 bases identical to TRBD2. With V trimmed by 2 bases and J by 7 bases, 4 bases remained unmatched. The germline CDR1 and CDR2 sequences are MNHEY and SVGAGI. CDR3 length: 14 amino acids. CDR3 protein: CASSYNGGANEQFF. Written as DNA, the CDR3 is TGTGCCAGCAGTTACAACGGGGGGGCAAATGAGCAGTTCTTC.

The rearrangement uses TRBV18 and TRBJ2-5, with D hard to call. Germline V gene data show CDR1 as KGHSH and CDR2 as LQKENI. The length of the CDR3 is 14 residues. Trimming cost V 1 base and J 5 bases, with 11 bases left between them. For the CDR3, the DNA is TGTGCCAGCTCACCACAACCGACTTGGGAGACCCAGTACTTC. Translation: CASSPQPTWETQYF.

V is TRBV10-2 and J is TRBJ1-1; the match to TRBD1 covers 8 bases. The CDR3 covers 13 residues. CDR1 and CDR2 (germline): WSHSY, SAAADI. J gave up 4 bases and V 7 bases, and 5 bases lay outside the gene matches. The CDR3 DNA follows: TGCGCCAGCAATTCCAGGGGGCTCACTGAAGCTTTCTTT. It encodes CASNSRGLTEAFF.

V and J are TRBV30 and TRBJ1-4, with no clear D. The CDR3 length is 14 residues. Germline loops: CDR1 GTSNPN, CDR2 SVGIG (reference sequence). V lost 4 bases and J lost 0, with 9 bases in between. The CDR3 here is CAWKFQSTNEKLFF. The CDR3 region has the DNA TGTGCCTGGAAATTTCAGTCAACTAATGAAAAACTGTTTTTT.

This clone was counted once. Other nucleotide sequences from this sample produce the same CDR3. V gene TRBV7-2 combines with J gene TRBJ1-2; a possible D gene is TRBD1 (5 bases). The CDR3 runs to 13 residues. Trimming removed 4 bases from V and 5 bases from J, with 11 bases in between. Germline CDR1 reads SGHTA; CDR2 reads FQGNSA. DNA of the CDR3: TGTGCCAGCAGCTCTAGACGGGGGTATGGCTACACCTTC. This encodes CASSSRRGYGYTF.

The genes are TRBV6-4 and TRBJ2-7, with D possibly being TRBD1 (5 bases). The CDR3 totals 17 residues. Trimming stripped 2 bases from V and 6 bases from J, with 23 bases between. CDR1 and CDR2 (germline): MRHNA, SNTAGT. CDR3 region: CASSDESAVRPTGEQYF. The CDR3 region has the DNA TGTGCCAGCAGTGACGAGAGCGCGGTCCGGCCTACAGGCGAGCAGTACTTC.

V usage is TRBV6-6 and J usage is TRBJ1-1; the D gene is possibly TRBD1 (5 bases). The CDR3 contains 13 residues. In germline, CDR1 is MNHNY, CDR2 SVGAGI (reference sequence). V dropped 0 bases and J dropped 5 bases, with 7 bases sitting between them. DNA for the CDR3: TGTGCCAGCAGTTACTCGGGGGGGACTGAAGCTTTCTTT. Encoded protein: CASSYSGGTEAFF.

This clone has more than one count but fewer than ten. The chain carries TRBV6-5 and TRBJ1-3, with no clear D. V gave up 0 bases and J gave up 2 bases, with 11 bases separating them. The V gene's germline CDR1 is MNHEY and CDR2 SVGAGI. This CDR3 comprises 16 residues. CDR3 in amino acids: CASSYSYQSTGNTIYF. The CDR3 nucleotides are TGTGCCAGCAGTTACTCGTATCAGTCCACTGGAAACACCATATATTTT.

The rearrangement joins TRBV19 to TRBJ1-2; 8 nucleotides agree with TRBD1. CDR1 and CDR2 (germline): LNHDA, SQIVND (reference sequence). The CDR3 has 12 residues. V was pared by 6 bases and J by 7 bases, with 4 bases of the junction left unmatched. Written as DNA, the CDR3 is TGTGCCAGTAGCGACAGGGGAGGTGGCTACACCTTC. This translates into CASSDRGGGYTF.

The chain recombines TRBV5-4 with TRBJ2-5; maybe TRBD2 (6 bases). Germline CDR1 SGHNT, CDR2 YYREEE (reference sequence). The length of the CDR3 is 14 residues. V was pared by 2 bases and J by 3 bases, with 11 bases between. The CDR3, as DNA: TGTGCCAGCAGCTTAGGAGGGGTAGAAGAGACCCAGTACTTC. Translated, it gives CASSLGGVEETQYF.

This clone was seen once. This chain uses TRBV19 with TRBJ1-1; 7 bases match TRBD1. This CDR3 region has 15 residues. Germline assignment: CDR1 LNHDA and CDR2 SQIVND (reference sequence). The ends lost 5 bases at V and 0 bases at J; junction bases unmatched: 6. DNA of the CDR3: TGTGCCAGTAGTCCAAGGACAGGTTTGAACACTGAAGCTTTCTTT. Translation: CASSPRTGLNTEAFF.